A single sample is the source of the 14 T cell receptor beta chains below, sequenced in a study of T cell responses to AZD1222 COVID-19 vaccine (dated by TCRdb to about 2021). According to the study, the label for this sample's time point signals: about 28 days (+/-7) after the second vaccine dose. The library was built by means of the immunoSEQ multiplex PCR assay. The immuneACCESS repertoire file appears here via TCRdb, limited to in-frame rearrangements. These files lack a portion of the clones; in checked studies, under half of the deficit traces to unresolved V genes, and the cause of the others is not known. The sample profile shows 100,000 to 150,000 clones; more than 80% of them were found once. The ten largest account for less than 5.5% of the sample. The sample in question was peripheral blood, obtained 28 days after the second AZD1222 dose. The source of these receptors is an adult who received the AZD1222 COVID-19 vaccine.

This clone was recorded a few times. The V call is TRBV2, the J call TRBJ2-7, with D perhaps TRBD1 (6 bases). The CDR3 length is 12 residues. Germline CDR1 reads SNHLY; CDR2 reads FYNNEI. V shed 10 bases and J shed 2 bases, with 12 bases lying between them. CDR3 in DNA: TGTGCCACCAGGACAGAGACCTACGAGCAGTACTTC. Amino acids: CATRTETYEQYF. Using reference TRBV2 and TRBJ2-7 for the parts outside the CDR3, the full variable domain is EPEVTQTPSHQVTQMGQEVILRCVPISNHLYFYWYRQILGQKVEFLVSFYNNEISEKSEIFDDQFSVERPDGSNFTLKIRSTKLEDSAMYFCATRTETYEQYFGPGTRLTVT.

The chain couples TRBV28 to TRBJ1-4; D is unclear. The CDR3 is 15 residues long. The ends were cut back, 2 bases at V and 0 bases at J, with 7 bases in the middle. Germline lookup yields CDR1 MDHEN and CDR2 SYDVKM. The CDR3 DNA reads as TGTGCCAGCAGTTTACGGTATACAACTAATGAAAAACTGTTTTTT. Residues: CASSLRYTTNEKLFF.

CDR3 region: CASSLAGLATEAFF. CDR3 DNA sequence: TGTGCCAGCAGCTTAGCAGGGTTGGCCACTGAAGCTTTCTTT. The chain carries TRBV7-2 and TRBJ1-1; D gene unclear. Trimming stripped 0 bases from V and 4 bases from J, with 9 bases between. In germline, CDR1 is SGHTA, CDR2 FQGNSA. This CDR3 spans 14 amino acids.

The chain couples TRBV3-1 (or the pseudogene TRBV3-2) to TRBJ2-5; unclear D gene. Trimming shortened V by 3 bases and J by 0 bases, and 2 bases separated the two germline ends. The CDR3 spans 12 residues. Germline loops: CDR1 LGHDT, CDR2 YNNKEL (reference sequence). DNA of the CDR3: TGTGCCAGCAGCCAGTACCAAGAGACCCAGTACTTC. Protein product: CASSQYQETQYF.

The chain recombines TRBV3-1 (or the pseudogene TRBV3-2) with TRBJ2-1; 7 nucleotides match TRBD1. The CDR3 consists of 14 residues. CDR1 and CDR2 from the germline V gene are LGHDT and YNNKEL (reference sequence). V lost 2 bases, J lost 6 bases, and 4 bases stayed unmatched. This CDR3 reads CASSQSQGPNEQFF. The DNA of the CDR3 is TGTGCCAGCAGCCAATCACAGGGGCCCAATGAGCAGTTCTTC.

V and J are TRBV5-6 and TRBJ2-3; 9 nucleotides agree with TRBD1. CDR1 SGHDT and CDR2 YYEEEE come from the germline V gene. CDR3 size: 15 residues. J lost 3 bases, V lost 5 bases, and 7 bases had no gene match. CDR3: CASRETGTGTDTQYF. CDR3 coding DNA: TGTGCCAGCAGGGAGACCGGGACAGGGACAGATACGCAGTATTTT.

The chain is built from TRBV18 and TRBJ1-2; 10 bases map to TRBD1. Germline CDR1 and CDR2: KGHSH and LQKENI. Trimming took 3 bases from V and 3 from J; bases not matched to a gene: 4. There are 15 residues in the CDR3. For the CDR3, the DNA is TGTGCCAGCTCACCGGGAGGACAGGGGGACTATGGCTACACCTTC. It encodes CASSPGGQGDYGYTF.

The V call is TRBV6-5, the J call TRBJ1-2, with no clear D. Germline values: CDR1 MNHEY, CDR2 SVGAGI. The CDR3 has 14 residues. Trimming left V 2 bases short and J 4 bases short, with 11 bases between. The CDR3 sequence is CASSYEGGSYGYTF. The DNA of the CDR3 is TGTGCCAGCAGTTACGAGGGCGGTAGCTATGGCTACACCTTC.

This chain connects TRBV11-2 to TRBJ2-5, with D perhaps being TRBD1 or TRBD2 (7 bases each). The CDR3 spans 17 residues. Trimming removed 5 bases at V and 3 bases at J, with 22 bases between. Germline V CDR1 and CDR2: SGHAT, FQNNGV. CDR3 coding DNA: TGTGCCAGCAGCCCCAATCGGGGGGACAGACTAGAAGAGACCCAGTACTTC. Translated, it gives CASSPNRGDRLEETQYF.

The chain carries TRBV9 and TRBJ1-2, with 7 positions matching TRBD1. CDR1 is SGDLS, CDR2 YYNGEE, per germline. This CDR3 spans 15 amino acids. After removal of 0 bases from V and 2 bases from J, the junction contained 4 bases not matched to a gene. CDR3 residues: CASSVAPGGNYGYTF. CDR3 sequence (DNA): TGTGCCAGCAGCGTAGCGCCAGGGGGAAACTATGGCTACACCTTC. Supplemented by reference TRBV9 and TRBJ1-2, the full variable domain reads DSGVTQTPKHLITATGQRVTLRCSPRSGDLSVYWYQQSLDQGLQFLIQYYNGEERAKGNILERFSAQQFPDLHSELNLSSLELGDSALYFCASSVAPGGNYGYTFGSGTRLTVV.

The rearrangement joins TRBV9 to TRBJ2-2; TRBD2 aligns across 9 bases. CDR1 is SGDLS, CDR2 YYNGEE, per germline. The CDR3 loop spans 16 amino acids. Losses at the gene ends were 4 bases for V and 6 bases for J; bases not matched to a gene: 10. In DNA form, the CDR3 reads TGTGCCAGCAGCCCCCAGCTAGCGGGGAAGGCCGGGGAGCTGTTTTTT. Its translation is CASSPQLAGKAGELFF.

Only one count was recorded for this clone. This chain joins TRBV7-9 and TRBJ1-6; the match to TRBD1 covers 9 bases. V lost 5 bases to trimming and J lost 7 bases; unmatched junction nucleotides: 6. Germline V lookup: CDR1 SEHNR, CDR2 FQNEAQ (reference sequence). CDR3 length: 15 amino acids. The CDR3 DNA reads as TGTGCCAGCAGCACCGGACAGGGGATGAATTCACCCCTCCACTTT. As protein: CASSTGQGMNSPLHF.

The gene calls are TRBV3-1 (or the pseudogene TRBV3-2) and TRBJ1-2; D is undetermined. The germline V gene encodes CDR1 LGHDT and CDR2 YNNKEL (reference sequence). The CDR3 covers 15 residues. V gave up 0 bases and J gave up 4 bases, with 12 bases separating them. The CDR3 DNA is TGTGCCAGCAGCCAAGAAGACGGATTCTTCTATGGCTACACCTTC. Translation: CASSQEDGFFYGYTF.

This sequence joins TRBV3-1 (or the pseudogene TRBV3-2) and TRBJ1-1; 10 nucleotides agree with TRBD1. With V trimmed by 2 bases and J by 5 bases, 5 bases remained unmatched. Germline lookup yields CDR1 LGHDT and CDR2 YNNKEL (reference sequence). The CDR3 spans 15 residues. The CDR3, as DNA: TGTGCCAGCAGCCAACCGGGACAGGGGATTACTGAAGCTTTCTTT. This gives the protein CASSQPGQGITEAFF.